Presented here are 22 T cell receptor beta chains from one specimen sequenced in a study of neurological immune-mediated disorders. Time point noted: longitudinal time-point 1 (baseline). TCRdb used MiXCR to reprocess the 5' RACE reads, holding one entry per CDR3 protein. This sample has under 40,000 distinct CDR3 sequences; 3% to 3.5% occur once, and the top ten carry about 8%. Source material: PBMCs. The source of these receptors is a woman in her fifties or sixties with multiple sclerosis.

This clonotype turned up a few times. This may be a read error, as it is one base from a much larger clone. The CDR3 sequence is CSAHTGGSYEQYF. CDR3 sequence (DNA): TGCAGTGCTCATACAGGGGGGTCCTACGAGCAGTACTTC. V and J are TRBV20-1 and TRBJ2-7, with TRBD1 matching 8 bases. J was trimmed by 1 base and V by 5 bases; bases with no gene match: 4. The germline gives CDR1 DFQATT, CDR2 SNEGSKA (reference sequence). This CDR3 is built from 13 residues.

This clonotype was detected ten times or more. This chain links TRBV5-1 with TRBJ2-5; 7 bases match TRBD2. Germline V gives CDR1 SGHRS, CDR2 YFSETQ. V shed 5 bases and J 4 bases; nucleotides not matched to a gene: 8. This CDR3 is 14 amino acids long. The CDR3 bases are TGCGCCAGCAGTCCCGGGAGCGGGGCAGAGACCCAGTACTTC. It specifies CASSPGSGAETQYF.

This clonotype has ten or more counts. The J gene is TRBJ1-3, the V gene TRBV9, with a possible D match to TRBD1 (5 bases). Trimming took 2 bases from V and 4 from J, leaving 13 bases between them. This CDR3 spans 15 amino acids. From germline, CDR1 is SGDLS and CDR2 YYNGEE. The CDR3 is CASSVSTAGGNTIYF. DNA of the CDR3: TGTGCCAGCAGCGTCTCGACAGCGGGAGGAAACACCATATATTTT. The full variable domain, its missing parts supplied by reference TRBV9 and TRBJ1-3, is DSGVTQTPKHLITATGQRVTLRCSPRSGDLSVYWYQQSLDQGLQFLIQYYNGEERAKGNILERFSAQQFPDLHSELNLSSLELGDSALYFCASSVSTAGGNTIYFGEGSWLTVV.

A word on this clonotype: Its ends do not fully match the called genes, so a read error is possible. The genes are TRBV5-1 and TRBJ2-7; D is ambiguous. The CDR3 is 11 residues long. The germline gives CDR1 SGHRS, CDR2 YFSETQ. CDR3 amino acids: CDSSFFDEQYF. The CDR3 region has the DNA TGCGACAGCAGCTTTTTTGACGAGCAGTACTTC.

A note on this clonotype: The missing conserved phenylalanine or tryptophan at the end of this CDR3 makes a read error likely. The rearrangement joins TRBV4-1 to TRBJ2-3, with 10 bases that match TRBD2. The CDR3 sequence is 15 residues long. The V segment lost 5 bases and the J segment 6 bases; nucleotides outside the gene matches: 8. Germline V gene sequence: CDR1 MGHRA, CDR2 YSYEKL. In nucleotides, the CDR3 is TGCGCCAGCAGCTACGAGCGGGGGGGCTGGGATACGCAGTATAAT. It yields the protein CASSYERGGWDTQYN.

This clonotype appeared many times. The chain links TRBV20-1 to TRBJ1-6; D perhaps matches TRBD1 (6 bases). CDR1 DFQATT and CDR2 SNEGSKA come from the germline V gene (reference sequence). The CDR3 is made up of 18 amino acids. Trimming took off 4 bases at V and 4 bases at J, with 23 bases between the two ends. The CDR3 DNA is TGCAGTGCTACCCCACCGACAGGCCTAGCCGTTTATAATTCACCCCTCCACTTT. Its translation: CSATPPTGLAVYNSPLHF.

This clonotype was observed many times. This chain's CDR3 is CASRKEGLAGSEQYF. DNA for the CDR3: TGCGCCAGCCGAAAGGAGGGGCTAGCGGGGAGCGAGCAGTACTTC. V and J are TRBV5-1 and TRBJ2-7; the match to TRBD2 covers 9 bases. Germline V gene lookup returns CDR1 SGHRS and CDR2 YFSETQ. J gave up 6 bases and V 7 bases, and 14 bases lay outside the gene matches. The CDR3 runs to 15 residues.

The sample holds a few counts of this clonotype. The V gene is TRBV5-1, the J gene TRBJ2-7, with 8 nucleotides matching TRBD2. CDR1 is SGHRS, CDR2 YFSETQ, per germline. The CDR3 is made up of 13 amino acids. The ends lost 4 bases at V and 4 bases at J; junction bases unmatched: 4. The chain's CDR3 is CASSRSGDYEQYF. The CDR3 region has the DNA TGCGCCAGCAGCCGTAGCGGGGATTACGAGCAGTACTTC.

The sample holds many counts of this clonotype. The chain employs TRBV5-6 and TRBJ1-6; 8 nucleotides match TRBD1. With V trimmed by 4 bases and J by 7 bases, 7 bases remained unmatched. CDR1 and CDR2 from the germline V gene are SGHDT and YYEEEE. The CDR3 has 15 residues. In nucleotides, the CDR3 is TGTGCCAGCAGCCCTTGGGACAGGAACAATTCACCCCTCCACTTT. This codes for CASSPWDRNNSPLHF.

This clonotype was seen many times. The V gene is TRBV4-2, the J gene TRBJ2-7; D uncertain. V was trimmed by 0 bases and J by 0 bases, leaving 12 bases between them. The CDR3 runs 16 residues. Germline V gives CDR1 LGHNA, CDR2 YNFKEQ. CDR3 in amino acids: CASSQDGVSSSYEQYF. Here the CDR3 DNA reads TGTGCCAGCAGCCAAGATGGCGTCTCGAGCTCCTACGAGCAGTACTTC.

At least ten counts were recorded for this clonotype. V usage is TRBV6-2 or TRBV6-3 and J usage is TRBJ2-6, with TRBD1 as a possible D gene (7 bases). CDR3 size: 18 residues. V gave up 0 bases and J gave up 0 bases, with 12 bases separating them. CDR1 MNHEY and CDR2 SVGEGT come from the germline V gene. This chain's CDR3 is CASSYSEGAPSGANVLTF. CDR3 DNA: TGTGCCAGCAGTTACTCGGAGGGGGCTCCCTCTGGGGCCAACGTCCTGACTTTC.

This clonotype was found many times. The CDR3 DNA reads TGCAGCGTTGGATCTAGCGGGGGGCAAGAGACCCAGTACTTC. Translating gives CSVGSSGGQETQYF. The chain recombines TRBV29-1 with TRBJ2-5, with TRBD2 identical over 11 bases. CDR3 size: 14 residues. The germline V gene encodes CDR1 SQVTM and CDR2 ANQGSEA. With V trimmed by 4 bases and J by 2 bases, 3 bases remained unmatched.

This clonotype was seen ten or more times. The rearrangement links TRBV30 to TRBJ1-2, with a possible D match to TRBD1 (6 bases). V lost 2 bases and J 8 bases, leaving 12 bases between the germline ends. Germline V gene sequence: CDR1 GTSNPN, CDR2 SVGIG (reference sequence). The CDR3 covers 12 residues. DNA of the CDR3: TGTGCCTGGAGTCCCAGGGGTAACGGCTACACCTTC. Encoded protein: CAWSPRGNGYTF.

At least ten counts were recorded for this clonotype. The chain links TRBV12-3 or TRBV12-4 to TRBJ2-2; D is unclear. Trimming pared 4 bases from V and 0 bases from J, leaving 12 bases between. The CDR3 consists of 16 residues. The DNA of the CDR3 is TGTGCCAGCAGTTCACCACCGGGCTCGAACACCGGGGAGCTGTTTTTT. It yields the protein CASSSPPGSNTGELFF.

This clonotype was recorded at least ten times. The V and J genes are TRBV28 and TRBJ2-5; TRBD1 aligns across 8 bases. The CDR3 length is 16 residues. Trimming removed 2 bases from V and 3 bases from J; junction bases left unmatched: 8. Germline loops: CDR1 MDHEN, CDR2 SYDVKM. The CDR3 is CASSLGQGATEETQYF. The CDR3 DNA sequence: TGTGCCAGCAGTTTAGGCCAGGGGGCAACCGAAGAGACCCAGTACTTC.

There are many counts of this clonotype. The chain has TRBV5-1 and TRBJ1-2, with unresolved D. CDR3 length: 13 amino acids. Germline CDR1 and CDR2: SGHRS and YFSETQ. With 2 bases removed from V and 3 bases from J, the gap between germline ends came to 8 bases. In DNA form, the CDR3 reads TGCGCCAGCAGCTTAGACGGAGACTATGGCTACACCTTC. It codes for CASSLDGDYGYTF.

This clonotype was picked up many times. V and J are TRBV15 and TRBJ2-1, with 11 nucleotides matching TRBD2. This CDR3 contains 13 residues. The V gene end was trimmed by 11 bases and the J gene end by 5 bases; junction bases not matched to a gene: 5. Germline V gives CDR1 LNHNV, CDR2 YYDKDF (reference sequence). The chain's CDR3 is CAVGTSGDNEQFF. The DNA for the CDR3 is TGTGCCGTCGGGACTAGCGGCGACAATGAGCAGTTCTTC.

This clonotype appeared many times. The chain is built from TRBV20-1 and TRBJ2-1, with 8 bases aligning to TRBD1. V gave up 1 base and J gave up 2 bases; unmatched junction bases: 4. The CDR3 is made up of 15 amino acids. The germline V gene has CDR1 DFQATT and CDR2 SNEGSKA (reference sequence). The CDR3 DNA follows: TGCAGTGCTAGAGGGACAGGGCCTGCCTACAATGAGCAGTTCTTC. Protein sequence: CSARGTGPAYNEQFF.

Points on this clonotype: This CDR3 fails to terminate in the conserved phenylalanine or tryptophan, so it likely reflects a read error. The chain carries TRBV9 and TRBJ2-3; D is unresolved. Trimming stripped 1 base from V and 4 bases from J, with 10 bases between. This CDR3 is built from 14 residues. Germline CDR1 and CDR2: SGDLS and YYNGEE. The CDR3, as DNA: TGTGCCAGCAGCGTAAAGGCAGTCCCAGATACGCAGTATAAT. Translation: CASSVKAVPDTQYN.

The V and J genes are TRBV3-1 and TRBJ2-3; D call uncertain. Germline V gene lookup returns CDR1 LGHDT and CDR2 YNNKEL (reference sequence). V was shortened by 0 bases and J by 4 bases, with 8 bases between the two germline ends. The CDR3 is 14 amino acids. Written as DNA, the CDR3 is TGTGCCAGCAGCCAAGATCTAAGGGCAGATACGCAGTATTTT. It translates to CASSQDLRADTQYF.

This clonotype was counted at least ten times. The chain uses TRBV20-1 and TRBJ1-1, with D perhaps TRBD1 (5 bases). This CDR3 is built from 14 residues. Germline V CDR1 and CDR2: DFQATT, SNEGSKA (reference sequence). V shed 4 bases and J shed 1 base, with 13 bases lying between them. This CDR3 is CSAMVWGTNTEAFF. For the CDR3, the DNA is TGCAGTGCTATGGTCTGGGGCACGAACACTGAAGCTTTCTTT.

The sample holds many counts of this clonotype. The gene calls are TRBV5-1 and TRBJ2-2, with 8 positions matching TRBD1. Looked up from germline, CDR1 is SGHRS and CDR2 is YFSETQ. The CDR3 length is 15 residues. The J segment lost 7 bases and the V segment lost 2 bases, leaving 7 bases of the junction unmatched. CDR3 residues: CASSLTTGGFGELFF. CDR3 nucleotides: TGCGCCAGCAGCTTAACCACAGGGGGATTCGGGGAGCTGTTTTTT. Drawing the rest from reference TRBV5-1 and TRBJ2-2, the complete variable domain is KAGVTQTPRYLIKTRGQQVTLSCSPISGHRSVSWYQQTPGQGLQFLFEYFSETQRNKGNFPGRFSGRQFSNSRSEMNVSTLELGDSALYLCASSLTTGGFGELFFGEGSRLTVL.